The source of this T cell receptor beta chain is a study of radiation and T cells in renal cell carcinoma (dated by TCRdb to about 2020). Regarding the study in general: Samples were obtained from a clinical trial, in which 15 Gy stereotactic body radiation therapy was delivered to primary renal cell carcinomas and nephrectomy was performed 4 weeks later. In total, more than 50 samples underwent TCR beta sequencing: around 26 tumors plus 27 peripheral blood samples. In the approximately 53 samples combined, 4 million to 5 million unique CDR3 nucleotide sequences were found, encoding approximately 2,800,000 unique CDR3 amino acid sequences. The investigation overall reported the following: Because pretreatment tumor biopsies were not available, the study could not determine whether clonotypes were already present within the tumor at baseline. Dynamics of the blood repertoire were not tracked past 4 weeks after treatment. An increase in top tumor clonotypes in blood was observed from baseline to 2 weeks post-radiation, followed by contraction by 4 weeks, which was taken to suggest transient expansion of tumor-resident clones. With a single-armed trial design, the study had no way to address how radiation dose or scheduling affects the TCR repertoire.

Following the manufacturer's recommendations, the immunoSEQ kit was used to generate TCR beta libraries from genomic DNA. To prepare the libraries, a first multiplex PCR with proprietary primers was run, followed by a second PCR that added unique barcodes, and a bead cleanup was done after each round. Each sample batch included a kit-provided positive control reaction and a negative control reaction. The final libraries underwent checking on an Agilent 4200 TapeStation D1000 ScreenTape, volumetric pooling, and quantification by qPCR. Sequencing was performed on an Illumina NextSeq500 with a MidOutput 150-cycle cartridge, and 156 Read1 and 15 Index1 cycles were run with kit custom primers. The pooled library was loaded at approximately 0.95 pM with roughly 19% PhiX control spiked in. The paper's processing steps were these. The vendor-processed data were analyzed in R, and a clonotype was defined as all T cells that share the same CDR3 nucleotide sequence. For clone abundance analyses, frequencies were normalized to the 10,000 most abundant clones in each sample. Public T cell clones, averaging fewer than five per sample, were removed before analysis. Tumor-enriched clonotypes and baseline blood-enriched clonotypes were defined as those with an abundance difference of at least 32-fold between compartments. A beta-binomial differential abundance model was used to identify clonotypes that were expanded or contracted between blood time points. Tumor-blood repertoire similarity was measured with the Baroni-Urbani and Buser coefficient, and group comparisons used two-tailed Wilcoxon tests in R. TCRdb took over this immuneACCESS table, retaining in-frame rearrangements with V and J assigned. Such tables are incomplete; in checked studies, under half of the missing clones stem from an unresolved V gene, and the remainder is unexplained. The D gene and trimming were derived from the DNA, and the V and J assignments and clone size from that table. Within this sample are about 120,000 clones, with 81% of them counted one time only. The biggest ten clones account for 5% to 6.5% of the sample.

CDR1 and CDR2 were assigned from the germline V gene as MDHEN and SYDVKM. The CDR3 runs 15 residues from the cysteine to the phenylalanine. The kept DNA is CDR3 alone, 45 bases in frame from the first base. Trimming accounts for 6 bases at V and 6 bases at J, while the number of junction bases matched to no gene is 7. Explained via the paper, the time point label denotes: blood 2 weeks post-SBRT. The treatment or condition label for this specimen denotes: 15 Gy SBRT to primary tumor, nephrectomy 4 weeks later. Serial peripheral blood from radiation-treated patients was sampled at baseline, 2 weeks and 4 weeks after SBRT to track tumor-enriched clonotypes. Every patient had renal cell carcinoma of clear cell pathology. The QIAamp DNA Blood Mini Kit (Qiagen) was used to prepare genomic DNA for TCR sequencing. Only samples passing all quality control checks were included in the analyses. Regarding this clone: The clone's antigen remains unknown. Base qualities were left out, and no much larger clone turns up one base away.

The clonotype comes from a man aged 50-59 years with renal cell carcinoma. This material consisted of blood, taken from a patient whose treatment included radiotherapy and nephrectomy. The rearrangement joined TRBV28 to TRBJ2-2; the junction holds 10 bases that match TRBD1. CDR3 region: CASSRRTGGAGELFF. The DNA is TGTGCCAGCAGCCGCAGGACAGGGGGGGCCGGGGAGCTGTTTTTT. Extended through the reference TRBV28 and TRBJ2-2 proteins, this CDR3 yields the full variable domain: DVKVTQSSRYLVKRTGEKVFLECVQDMDHENMFWYRQDPGLGLRLIYFSYDVKMKEKGDIPEGYSVSREKKERFSLILESASTNQTSMYLCASSRRTGGAGELFFGEGSRLTVL.